The 21 T cell receptor beta chains in this list originate from one sample, sequenced in a study of shared clonotypes between healthy human individuals. The assay was immunoSEQ multiplex PCR, and TCRdb's table has in-frame clones only and misses some. Among under 1,100,000 clones listed, more than 75% were seen once. The sequenced sample was memory CD4+ T cells from PBMCs. Stated subset: CD45RA-negative fraction. These receptors were obtained from a young man in good health. Some clones in this sample may be carry-over from other donors' samples.

The V gene is TRBV5-8, the J gene TRBJ1-2; D uncertain. Germline V lookup: CDR1 SGHTS, CDR2 YDEGEE. Trimming took off 4 bases at V and 5 bases at J, with 12 bases between the two ends. This CDR3 has 13 residues. The CDR3: CASSLQSSYGYTF. In nucleotides, the CDR3 is TGTGCCAGCAGCCTACAGAGCTCATATGGCTACACCTTC.

The rearrangement uses TRBV5-1 and TRBJ2-5, with 10 positions matching TRBD2. CDR1 and CDR2 (germline): SGHRS, YFSETQ. CDR3 length equals 16 residues. V was pared by 4 bases and J by 4 bases, with 10 bases of the junction left unmatched. The DNA of the CDR3 is TGCGCCAGCAGCCTTAGCGGGAGGAATACAAGAGAGACCCAGTACTTC. Amino acids: CASSLSGRNTRETQYF.

Only one count was recorded for this clone. This rearrangement joins TRBV7-2 to TRBJ2-1, with D perhaps matching TRBD2 (6 bases). The CDR3 is 18 residues long. The V end lost 5 bases, the J end lost 8 bases, and 28 bases lay between the germline ends. From germline, CDR1 is SGHTA and CDR2 FQGNSA. As DNA, the CDR3 is TGTGCCAGCAGCCTGAGATGGGGCGGAGGGGAGACGGTGCATGAGCAGTTCTTC. Translated, it gives CASSLRWGGGETVHEQFF.

This chain joins TRBV6-5 and TRBJ1-2; D is perhaps TRBD1 (6 bases). This CDR3 comprises 13 residues. Germline V lookup: CDR1 MNHEY, CDR2 SVGAGI. V was clipped by 5 bases and J by 2 bases, with 9 bases between them. This CDR3 is CASSGQPNYGYTF. Here the CDR3 DNA reads TGTGCCAGCAGTGGACAGCCCAACTATGGCTACACCTTC.

The gene calls are TRBV19 and TRBJ2-3; no clear D. V was cut by 4 bases and J by 6 bases, with 11 bases left in between. This CDR3 region has 13 residues. CDR1 LNHDA and CDR2 SQIVND come from the germline V gene (reference sequence). The CDR3 sequence is CASSTWRTDTQYF. The CDR3 nucleotides read TGTGCCAGTAGTACGTGGAGAACCGATACGCAGTATTTT.

The chain carries TRBV4-1 and TRBJ1-4, with D unclear. V lost 1 base and J 8 bases, leaving 11 bases between the germline ends. The CDR3 totals 14 residues. Germline lookup yields CDR1 MGHRA and CDR2 YSYEKL. The CDR3 region has the DNA TGCGCCAGCAGCCAAGCCTCCATAGGGGAAAAACTGTTTTTT. Residues: CASSQASIGEKLFF.

The chain has TRBV27 and TRBJ2-5, with 9 positions matching TRBD1. V dropped 4 bases and J dropped 5; count of bases not matched to a gene: 20. The CDR3 is 19 amino acids. Germline CDR1 MNHEY, CDR2 SMNVEV (reference sequence). The CDR3 region is CASSSPYWTGAQWGETQYF. The CDR3, as DNA: TGTGCCAGCAGTTCACCTTATTGGACAGGGGCCCAGTGGGGCGAGACCCAGTACTTC.

The CDR3 spells CASSFGSDYNEQFF. CDR3 coding DNA: TGCGCCAGCAGCTTTGGCAGTGACTACAATGAGCAGTTCTTC. The V call is TRBV5-1, the J call TRBJ2-1; D gene uncertain. CDR3 length: 14 residues. Germline values: CDR1 SGHRS, CDR2 YFSETQ. The V end lost 2 bases, the J end lost 3 bases, and 9 bases lay between the germline ends.

In its sample, this clone was seen once. The chain carries TRBV5-6 and TRBJ1-3; possible D gene TRBD1, 5 bases. The CDR3 loop spans 15 amino acids. V was trimmed by 4 bases and J by 0 bases, leaving 11 bases between them. The germline V gene encodes CDR1 SGHDT and CDR2 YYEEEE. The CDR3 loop reads CASSLRGLSGNTIYF. The CDR3 bases are TGTGCCAGCAGCCTAAGGGGACTCTCTGGAAACACCATATATTTT.

V usage is TRBV5-1 and J usage is TRBJ2-7; maybe TRBD2 (6 bases). Trimming pared 5 bases from V and 6 bases from J, leaving 12 bases between. The CDR3 contains 12 residues. Germline V gives CDR1 SGHRS, CDR2 YFSETQ. The CDR3 here is CASRRREGEQYF. The CDR3 region has the DNA TGCGCCAGCAGGCGGAGGGAAGGCGAGCAGTACTTC.

The chain couples TRBV6-1 to TRBJ2-3; 11 bases align to TRBD2. Trimming removed 10 bases from V and 5 bases from J; junction bases left unmatched: 5. CDR1 MNHNS and CDR2 SASEGT come from the germline V gene. This CDR3 contains 13 residues. This CDR3 reads CAIAGGPGDTQYF. The CDR3 region has the DNA TGTGCCATAGCGGGAGGGCCGGGAGATACGCAGTATTTT.

This chain connects TRBV5-6 to TRBJ2-7; 9 nucleotides line up with TRBD2. Germline values: CDR1 SGHDT, CDR2 YYEEEE. V shed 2 bases and J 9 bases; nucleotides not matched to a gene: 6. There are 13 residues in the CDR3. CDR3 amino acids: CASSLTASGMQYF. For the CDR3, the DNA is TGTGCCAGCAGCTTAACGGCTAGCGGGATGCAGTACTTC.

The V gene is TRBV19, the J gene TRBJ1-1; D perhaps matches TRBD1 (5 bases). The ends were cut back, 6 bases at V and 8 bases at J, with 19 bases in the middle. Germline CDR1 reads LNHDA; CDR2 reads SQIVND (reference sequence). The CDR3 runs to 14 residues. The CDR3 loop is CASSFSGSPGEAFF. CDR3 bases: TGTGCCAGTAGCTTTTCAGGGAGTCCGGGGGAAGCTTTCTTT. Supplemented by reference TRBV19 and TRBJ1-1, the full variable domain reads DGGITQSPKYLFRKEGQNVTLSCEQNLNHDAMYWYRQDPGQGLRLIYYSQIVNDFQKGDIAEGYSVSREKKESFPLTVTSAQKNPTAFYLCASSFSGSPGEAFFGQGTRLTVV.

A remark on this clone: Other nucleotide sequences in the sample specify the same CDR3. V and J are TRBV11-1 and TRBJ2-7; possible D gene TRBD1, 6 bases. The V and J ends lost 3 bases and 3 bases respectively, with 12 bases between them. Germline V gene lookup returns CDR1 SGHAT and CDR2 FQDESV (reference sequence). There are 14 residues in the CDR3. The CDR3 DNA reads as TGTGCCAGCAGCTTCAGGGGAAGGGTCTACGAGCAGTACTTC. It codes for CASSFRGRVYEQYF. The whole variable domain, filled in from reference TRBV11-1 and TRBJ2-7, reads EAEVAQSPRYKITEKSQAVAFWCDPISGHATLYWYRQILGQGPELLVQFQDESVVDDSQLPKDRFSAERLKGVDSTLKIQPAELGDSAMYLCASSFRGRVYEQYFGPGTRLTVT.

The CDR3 nucleotides read TGTGCCAGTAGGTCGGGTGACATTCAGTACTTC. This translates into CASRSGDIQYF. The rearrangement links TRBV19 to TRBJ2-4; D is undetermined. Germline V gene sequence: CDR1 LNHDA, CDR2 SQIVND (reference sequence). CDR3 size: 11 residues. V was clipped by 6 bases and J by 8 bases, with 8 bases between them.

V usage is TRBV7-6 and J usage is TRBJ1-4, with 9 nucleotides matching TRBD1. Germline V gene data show CDR1 as SGHVS and CDR2 as FNYEAQ. The CDR3 spans 16 residues. The junction had 11 bases not matched to a gene; V was cut back by 5 bases and J by 7 bases. The CDR3 sequence is CASSPSRTGATEKLFF. The DNA of the CDR3 is TGTGCCAGCAGCCCATCCCGGACAGGGGCAACTGAAAAACTGTTTTTT.

V is TRBV5-6 and J is TRBJ1-2; no clear D gene. The germline CDR1 and CDR2 sequences are SGHDT and YYEEEE. The CDR3 runs to 11 residues. V was clipped by 2 bases and J by 8 bases, with 7 bases between them. The CDR3 DNA sequence: TGTGCCAGCAGCTTAGTTGGGGGCTACACCTTC. This translates into CASSLVGGYTF.

The chain carries TRBV6-6 and TRBJ2-3; 9 nucleotides match TRBD2. CDR3 size: 13 residues. V shed 10 bases and J 3 bases; nucleotides not matched to a gene: 5. Per the germline V gene, CDR1 is MNHNY and CDR2 is SVGAGI (reference sequence). The CDR3 DNA is TGTGCCATCAGGACTAGCGCTACAGATACGCAGTATTTT. It is translated as CAIRTSATDTQYF.

The V gene is TRBV5-4, the J gene TRBJ2-3; TRBD2 might be the D (5 bases). Germline CDR1 and CDR2: SGHNT and YYREEE (reference sequence). This CDR3 has 14 residues. Trimming pared 5 bases from V and 1 base from J, leaving 11 bases between. DNA for the CDR3: TGTGCCAGCAGGGGCGAACTAGGCACAGATACGCAGTATTTT. Translating it yields CASRGELGTDTQYF. Filled out from reference TRBV5-4 and TRBJ2-3, the complete variable domain reads ETGVTQSPTHLIKTRGQQVTLRCSSQSGHNTVSWYQQALGQGPQFIFQYYREEENGRGNFPPRFSGLQFPNYSSELNVNALELDDSALYLCASRGELGTDTQYFGPGTRLTVL.

The chain joins TRBV29-1 to TRBJ2-3, with D maybe TRBD1 (5 bases). Trimming took off 2 bases at V and 9 bases at J, with 15 bases between the two ends. Germline CDR1 reads SQVTM; CDR2 reads ANQGSEA. This CDR3 comprises 13 residues. CDR3 nucleotide sequence: TGCAGCGTTGAACTTGAGGCAAGGGGAACGCAGTATTTT. Protein sequence: CSVELEARGTQYF.

The rearrangement uses TRBV28 and TRBJ2-7; weak D call: TRBD2 (6 bases). CDR3 length equals 11 residues. Trimming left V 8 bases short and J 4 bases short, with 9 bases between. Germline assignment: CDR1 MDHEN and CDR2 SYDVKM. The CDR3 protein is CASSEGYEQYF. For the CDR3, the DNA is TGTGCCAGCTCGGAGGGTTACGAGCAGTACTTC.